The 6 T cell receptor beta chains presented below share a single source sample, sequenced in a study of T cell clonality in common variable immunodeficiency. Study-wide results and caveats: In common variable immunodeficiency, TCR beta chains reportedly carried fewer deletions and N-nucleotide insertions.

These receptors lack a known antigen. Clones were read by immunoSEQ multiplex PCR, and TCRdb kept only the in-frame ones, dropping some. The clone table shows about 15,000 clones, with the ten largest holding 4.9%. The sample comprised peripheral blood mononuclear cells. Every receptor here comes from a human donor with common variable immunodeficiency.

With respect to this clone: The missing CDR3 end, 3 residues past where the read stops, is filled in from the germline J gene. The chain uses TRBV20-1 and TRBJ2-1; D is unresolved. The V gene lost 4 bases and the J gene lost 4 bases, with 8 bases spanning the gap. CDR3 length: 12 amino acids. Germline CDR1 reads DFQATT; CDR2 reads SNEGSKA (reference sequence). CDR3 in amino acids: CSAKSGYNEQFF. The DNA read from the CDR3 is TGCAGTGCTAAGTCCGGGTACAATGAG.

Note on this clone: From the germline J gene comes the end of the CDR3, since the read stops 3 residues before it. The rearrangement joins TRBV7-3 to TRBJ1-1; D perhaps matches TRBD1 (5 bases). This CDR3 has 13 residues. Germline values: CDR1 SGHTA, CDR2 FQGTGA. V shed 4 bases and J shed 1 base, with 7 bases lying between them. The CDR3 loop reads CASSSDTNTEAFF. CDR3 DNA, as far as it was read: TGTGCCAGCAGCTCGGACACGAACACTGAA.

In the case of this clone: The read terminates 3 residues ahead of where the CDR3 ends, so the germline J gene completes it. V and J are TRBV12-3 or TRBV12-4 and TRBJ1-2, with 9 bases fitting TRBD1. The CDR3 covers 15 residues. The CDR3 DNA, read in part, is TGTGCCAGCAGTTCCCCTCCGGGACAGGGTAGGGGC. It is translated as CASSSPPGQGRG. In full, the CDR3 is CASSSPPGQGRGYTF.

For this clone: The read is 3 residues too short to cover the CDR3 end, so that end is filled in from the germline J gene. This sequence joins TRBV18 and TRBJ2-3; possible D gene TRBD1, 6 bases. Germline-derived CDR1 and CDR2 are KGHSH and LQKENI. The V gene lost 2 bases and the J gene lost 2 bases, with 11 bases spanning the gap. This CDR3 has 15 residues. The CDR3 spells CASSPEGQYTDTQYF. The sequenced part of the CDR3 DNA is TGTGCCAGCTCACCAGAAGGACAGTACACAGATACG. Full variable domain (missing parts from reference TRBV18 and TRBJ2-3): NAGVMQNPRHLVRRRGQEARLRCSPMKGHSHVYWYRQLPEEGLKFMVYLQKENIIDESGMPKERFSAEFPKEGPSILRIQQVVRGDSAAYFCASSPEGQYTDTQYFGPGTRLTVL.

Concerning this clone itself: The read stops 3 residues short of the end of the CDR3; the missing end is completed from the germline J gene. This sequence joins TRBV2 and TRBJ2-2; weak D call: TRBD1 (7 bases). The CDR3 runs to 14 residues. V was shortened by 7 bases and J by 3 bases, with 12 bases between the two germline ends. Germline V lookup: CDR1 SNHLY, CDR2 FYNNEI. The CDR3 sequence is CASKTGTYTGELFF. The sequenced CDR3 bases are TGTGCCAGCAAGACAGGGACTTACACCGGGGAG.

On this clone: The read comes to an end 3 residues before the CDR3 does, leaving the germline J gene to fill in the end. The rearrangement uses TRBV14 and TRBJ2-5, with D perhaps being TRBD1 or TRBD2 (5 bases each). The CDR3 contains 15 residues. V was pared by 1 base and J by 5 bases, with 14 bases between. The V gene's germline CDR1 is SGHDN and CDR2 FVKESK. The covered CDR3 bases are TGTGCCAGCAGCCAAGTGAGGGGAACCTTGGAGACC. It translates to CASSQVRGTLET. The full-length CDR3 reads as CASSQVRGTLETQYF.